What follows are 23 T cell receptor beta chains derived from one specimen sequenced in a study of blood T cell repertoires in COVID-19. The data were produced by immunoSEQ multiplex PCR, yet TCRdb's version contains in-frame clones alone and is incomplete. The table shows 250,000 to 400,000 clones, with 75% to 90% occurring only once. The sample comprised peripheral blood. Every receptor here comes from a woman aged 25 to 39 with COVID-19, enrolled during active disease.

The chain combines TRBV5-1 with TRBJ1-2, with 8 bases matching TRBD1. Germline lookup yields CDR1 SGHRS and CDR2 YFSETQ. The J segment lost 4 bases and the V segment lost 4 bases, leaving 6 bases of the junction unmatched. The CDR3 length is 14 residues. The DNA of the CDR3 is TGCGCCAGCAGCCCCGGACAGGGTAGCTATGGCTACACCTTC. Translating gives CASSPGQGSYGYTF. The variable domain in full, with the rest retrieved from reference TRBV5-1 and TRBJ1-2, is KAGVTQTPRYLIKTRGQQVTLSCSPISGHRSVSWYQQTPGQGLQFLFEYFSETQRNKGNFPGRFSGRQFSNSRSEMNVSTLELGDSALYLCASSPGQGSYGYTFGSGTRLTVV.

This chain uses TRBV10-3 with TRBJ2-1; tentative D call: TRBD2 (6 bases). Germline V lookup: CDR1 ENHRY, CDR2 SYGVKD. V was pared by 0 bases and J by 8 bases, with 17 bases between. CDR3 length: 16 amino acids. Here the CDR3 reads CAISESGTGVVDEQFF. CDR3 nucleotides: TGTGCCATCAGTGAGTCGGGGACGGGAGTTGTCGATGAGCAGTTCTTC.

The V and J genes are TRBV29-1 and TRBJ1-4; 11 bases line up with TRBD1. CDR1 is SQVTM and CDR2 is ANQGSEA in the germline V gene. CDR3 length: 14 residues. J was trimmed by 10 bases and V by 2 bases; bases with no gene match: 6. The CDR3 protein is CSVELGGQGGKLFF. In DNA form, the CDR3 reads TGCAGCGTTGAATTAGGGGGACAGGGGGGAAAACTGTTTTTT.

Note on this clone: At the DNA level, this CDR3 is encoded by other sequences in the same sample as well. The chain combines TRBV27 with TRBJ2-7; D ambiguous. From germline, CDR1 is MNHEY and CDR2 SMNVEV (reference sequence). Trimming left V 6 bases short and J 3 bases short, with 9 bases between. There are 12 residues in the CDR3. CDR3 DNA sequence: TGTGCCAGCAGAACGTCCAGCTACGAGCAGTACTTC. It translates to CASRTSSYEQYF.

This rearrangement joins TRBV6-5 to TRBJ1-3, with 9 bases identical to TRBD1. The CDR3 loop spans 15 amino acids. Germline V CDR1 and CDR2: MNHEY, SVGAGI. J lost 5 bases, V lost 7 bases, and 9 bases had no gene match. Written as DNA, the CDR3 is TGTGCCAGCAAAAGTCCGGGACAGGGTAGAAACACCATATATTTT. It translates to CASKSPGQGRNTIYF.

A single count supports this clone. The chain uses TRBV5-4 and TRBJ1-2; no reliable D call. V was pared by 6 bases and J by 4 bases, with 16 bases between. Germline-derived CDR1 and CDR2 are SGHNT and YYREEE (reference sequence). The CDR3 length is 14 residues. The CDR3 loop is CASKVGGLRYGYTF. Written as DNA, the CDR3 is TGTGCCAGCAAAGTAGGCGGACTGCGCTATGGCTACACCTTC. Full variable domain (rest looked up from reference TRBV5-4 and TRBJ1-2): ETGVTQSPTHLIKTRGQQVTLRCSSQSGHNTVSWYQQALGQGPQFIFQYYREEENGRGNFPPRFSGLQFPNYSSELNVNALELDDSALYLCASKVGGLRYGYTFGSGTRLTVV.

The chain has TRBV29-1 and TRBJ1-2; 10 bases map to TRBD1. With V trimmed by 6 bases and J by 7 bases, 11 bases remained unmatched. Germline V gives CDR1 SQVTM, CDR2 ANQGSEA. The CDR3 has 14 residues. CDR3 DNA sequence: TGCAGCGTGCCAAGGGAGACAGGGGGCAGTGGCTACACCTTC. Translated: CSVPRETGGSGYTF.

The chain combines TRBV30 with TRBJ1-4; 8 bases are shared with TRBD1. Per germline, CDR1 GTSNPN and CDR2 SVGIG (reference sequence). The CDR3 loop spans 14 amino acids. V shed 4 bases, J shed 5 bases, and the junction held 6 bases outside the gene matches. CDR3 nucleotides: TGTGCCTGGACCTGGACAGGGTCGAATGAAAAACTGTTTTTT. This sequence encodes CAWTWTGSNEKLFF.

V and J are TRBV24-1 and TRBJ2-5, with 8 bases matching TRBD1. This CDR3 has 16 amino acids. From germline, CDR1 is KGHDR and CDR2 SFDVKD. The V gene end was trimmed by 4 bases and the J gene end by 0 bases; junction bases not matched to a gene: 6. In nucleotides, the CDR3 is TGTGCCACCAGTGACTCGGACAGGGACAACCAAGAGACCCAGTACTTC. The encoded protein is CATSDSDRDNQETQYF.

The CDR3 DNA sequence: TGTGCCAGCAGCACCCAAAGACTAGCGGGAAGGAATGAGCAGTTCTTC. This codes for CASSTQRLAGRNEQFF. The chain uses TRBV9 and TRBJ2-1; 11 bases are a match to TRBD2. The CDR3 is 16 amino acids. Germline CDR1 reads SGDLS; CDR2 reads YYNGEE. V shed 4 bases and J 7 bases; nucleotides not matched to a gene: 10.

The V gene is TRBV7-8, the J gene TRBJ2-7; 7 bases align to TRBD2. Looked up from germline, CDR1 is SGHVS and CDR2 is FQNEAQ. V lost 6 bases, J lost 0 bases, and 11 bases stayed unmatched. The CDR3 has 16 amino acids. The CDR3 coding sequence is TGTGCCAGCAGTTTGGATAGCGGGTTAAGCTCCTACGAGCAGTACTTC. The encoded protein is CASSLDSGLSSYEQYF.

Concerning this clone: The identical CDR3 is also encoded by other nucleotide sequences in the sample. V gene TRBV6-5 combines with J gene TRBJ2-3, with unresolved D. Germline V gene data show CDR1 as MNHEY and CDR2 as SVGAGI. Trimming cost V 2 bases and J 0 bases, with 6 bases left between them. The CDR3 is 14 amino acids. The DNA of the CDR3 is TGTGCCAGCAGTTACGGCGGTAGCACAGATACGCAGTATTTT. It translates to CASSYGGSTDTQYF.

The chain combines TRBV3-1 (or the pseudogene TRBV3-2) with TRBJ2-2, with a tentative D call TRBD2 (5 bases). Germline V gene sequence: CDR1 LGHDT, CDR2 YNNKEL (reference sequence). V was clipped by 2 bases and J by 3 bases, with 10 bases between them. The CDR3 has 15 amino acids. CDR3 amino acids: CASSQRSGDTGELFF. The CDR3 DNA sequence: TGTGCCAGCAGCCAACGGAGCGGAGACACCGGGGAGCTGTTTTTT.

The chain uses TRBV28 and TRBJ1-1; D might be TRBD1 (6 bases). The germline gives CDR1 MDHEN, CDR2 SYDVKM. V lost 2 bases and J lost 11, with 12 bases in between. This CDR3 has 12 residues. As DNA, the CDR3 is TGTGCCAGCAGTTTAGCGCAGGGGTTGGCTTTCTTT. It specifies CASSLAQGLAFF.

The chain carries TRBV14 and TRBJ1-2, with 7 bases aligning to TRBD1. Trimming cost V 4 bases and J 8 bases; bases outside gene matches: 10. This CDR3 spans 14 amino acids. Germline V lookup: CDR1 SGHDN, CDR2 FVKESK. CDR3 bases: TGTGCCAGCAGCCGACAGGGATCCCGAGAGGGCTACACCTTC. Translation: CASSRQGSREGYTF.

DNA for the CDR3: TGCAGCCCGAGGACAGGGTTGAATGAGCAGTTCTTC. It codes for CSPRTGLNEQFF. The V and J genes are TRBV29-1 and TRBJ2-1; 8 positions match TRBD1. J was trimmed by 7 bases and V by 8 bases; bases with no gene match: 7. Per the germline V gene, CDR1 is SQVTM and CDR2 is ANQGSEA. The CDR3 consists of 12 residues.

As regards this clone: Other DNA sequences within the sample encode an identical CDR3. V gene TRBV3-1 (or the pseudogene TRBV3-2) combines with J gene TRBJ2-1, with TRBD2 identical over 11 bases. In germline, CDR1 is LGHDT, CDR2 YNNKEL (reference sequence). The CDR3 contains 15 residues. V dropped 4 bases and J dropped 3; count of bases not matched to a gene: 2. CDR3 region: CASSPLAGGYNEQFF. CDR3 nucleotide sequence: TGTGCCAGCAGCCCCCTAGCGGGAGGCTACAATGAGCAGTTCTTC.

The V and J genes are TRBV5-1 and TRBJ2-1, with unresolved D. V shed 4 bases and J shed 4 bases, with 12 bases lying between them. The CDR3 is made up of 14 amino acids. CDR1 SGHRS and CDR2 YFSETQ come from the germline V gene. The CDR3 here is CASSPLLIYNEQFF. DNA for the CDR3: TGCGCCAGCAGCCCACTGTTGATTTACAATGAGCAGTTCTTC.

The chain recombines TRBV18 with TRBJ2-1, with D perhaps TRBD1 (5 bases). The ends were cut back, 4 bases at V and 0 bases at J, with 10 bases in the middle. The CDR3 has 15 residues. Germline V gene sequence: CDR1 KGHSH, CDR2 LQKENI. The CDR3 region is CASSRQSSSYNEQFF. The CDR3 region has the DNA TGTGCCAGCTCACGACAGTCGAGCTCCTACAATGAGCAGTTCTTC.

This chain links TRBV5-1 with TRBJ2-3; 8 bases line up with TRBD1. After removal of 1 base from V and 6 bases from J, the junction contained 7 bases not matched to a gene. The CDR3 extends over 15 amino acids. Germline CDR1 and CDR2: SGHRS and YFSETQ. The CDR3 loop is CASSLTGGHSDTQYF. DNA for the CDR3: TGCGCCAGCAGCTTGACAGGGGGACACAGCGATACGCAGTATTTT.

The chain links TRBV30 to TRBJ2-7; 7 bases are a match to TRBD2. J was trimmed by 8 bases and V by 0 bases; bases with no gene match: 10. The CDR3 sequence is 14 residues long. Per the germline V gene, CDR1 is GTSNPN and CDR2 is SVGIG (reference sequence). CDR3 bases: TGTGCCTGGAGTGTAAGTGGGAGGGCCTCTAAGCAGTACTTC. Translation gives CAWSVSGRASKQYF.

V usage is TRBV10-3 and J usage is TRBJ1-2; no clear D gene. The CDR3 length is 12 residues. Per germline, CDR1 ENHRY and CDR2 SYGVKD. V was cut by 6 bases and J by 4 bases, with 9 bases left in between. The CDR3 bases are TGTGCCATCAGACAGCCCCCCTATGGCTACACCTTC. Its protein product is CAIRQPPYGYTF.

This clone was detected once. The chain has TRBV7-9 and TRBJ2-1, with 7 bases that match TRBD2. V lost 5 bases, J lost 8 bases, and 12 bases stayed unmatched. This CDR3 spans 15 amino acids. From germline, CDR1 is SEHNR and CDR2 FQNEAQ (reference sequence). The CDR3: CASSPLLGEGYEQFF. The CDR3, as DNA: TGTGCCAGCAGCCCATTACTGGGGGAGGGGTATGAGCAGTTCTTC.